This passage covers 4 T cell receptor beta chains from one sample sequenced in a study of T cells after yellow fever vaccination. Using its own MiXCR run on the 5' RACE reads, TCRdb lists one record per CDR3 protein. Counted here are approximately 300,000 distinct CDR3 sequences, 13% occurring once; the ten biggest clones make up 0.4% to 0.55%. The material was CD4+ T cells sorted from PBMCs, obtained 45 days after the yellow fever booster vaccination. These receptors originate from a man younger than 45 who received the YFV17D yellow fever vaccine.

The rearrangement joins TRBV3-1 to TRBJ1-1, with no clear D. The V end was cut by 1 base, the J end by 1 base, with 13 bases between. CDR1 and CDR2 (germline): LGHDT, YNNKEL (reference sequence). The CDR3 contains 16 residues. CDR3 in DNA: TGTGCCAGCAGCCAAGTAACCGGCAAGGGGAACACTGAAGCTTTCTTT. It specifies CASSQVTGKGNTEAFF.

The V and J genes are TRBV24-1 and TRBJ2-2; 7 nucleotides agree with TRBD1. The trim removed 0 bases at V and 3 bases at J, leaving 3 bases unmatched. Germline CDR1 reads KGHDR; CDR2 reads SFDVKD. The CDR3 runs 16 residues. In nucleotides, the CDR3 is TGTGCCACCAGTGATTTGAGGGGGCTCGACACCGGGGAGCTGTTTTTT. This sequence encodes CATSDLRGLDTGELFF.

This clonotype was counted only a few times. The rearrangement uses TRBV6-6 and TRBJ2-7; D not resolved. Germline CDR1 and CDR2: MNHNY and SVGAGI (reference sequence). V was cut by 6 bases and J by 2 bases, with 5 bases left in between. This CDR3 comprises 11 residues. The CDR3 nucleotides read TGTGCCAGCAGCCACACCTACGAGCAGTACTTC. Translated: CASSHTYEQYF.

This clonotype was seen many times. V and J are TRBV11-2 and TRBJ2-1; TRBD2 matches 12 bases. Germline CDR1 is SGHAT and CDR2 is FQNNGV. V gave up 5 bases and J gave up 2 bases; unmatched junction bases: 10. CDR3 length: 18 amino acids. The CDR3 coding sequence is TGTGCCAGCAGCCCCCCCGGGACTAGCGGGTCCACCTACAATGAGCAGTTCTTC. This codes for CASSPPGTSGSTYNEQFF. Full variable domain (rest looked up from reference TRBV11-2 and TRBJ2-1): EAGVAQSPRYKIIEKRQSVAFWCNPISGHATLYWYQQILGQGPKLLIQFQNNGVVDDSQLPKDRFSAERLKGVDSTLKIQPAKLEDSAVYLCASSPPGTSGSTYNEQFFGPGTRLTVL.